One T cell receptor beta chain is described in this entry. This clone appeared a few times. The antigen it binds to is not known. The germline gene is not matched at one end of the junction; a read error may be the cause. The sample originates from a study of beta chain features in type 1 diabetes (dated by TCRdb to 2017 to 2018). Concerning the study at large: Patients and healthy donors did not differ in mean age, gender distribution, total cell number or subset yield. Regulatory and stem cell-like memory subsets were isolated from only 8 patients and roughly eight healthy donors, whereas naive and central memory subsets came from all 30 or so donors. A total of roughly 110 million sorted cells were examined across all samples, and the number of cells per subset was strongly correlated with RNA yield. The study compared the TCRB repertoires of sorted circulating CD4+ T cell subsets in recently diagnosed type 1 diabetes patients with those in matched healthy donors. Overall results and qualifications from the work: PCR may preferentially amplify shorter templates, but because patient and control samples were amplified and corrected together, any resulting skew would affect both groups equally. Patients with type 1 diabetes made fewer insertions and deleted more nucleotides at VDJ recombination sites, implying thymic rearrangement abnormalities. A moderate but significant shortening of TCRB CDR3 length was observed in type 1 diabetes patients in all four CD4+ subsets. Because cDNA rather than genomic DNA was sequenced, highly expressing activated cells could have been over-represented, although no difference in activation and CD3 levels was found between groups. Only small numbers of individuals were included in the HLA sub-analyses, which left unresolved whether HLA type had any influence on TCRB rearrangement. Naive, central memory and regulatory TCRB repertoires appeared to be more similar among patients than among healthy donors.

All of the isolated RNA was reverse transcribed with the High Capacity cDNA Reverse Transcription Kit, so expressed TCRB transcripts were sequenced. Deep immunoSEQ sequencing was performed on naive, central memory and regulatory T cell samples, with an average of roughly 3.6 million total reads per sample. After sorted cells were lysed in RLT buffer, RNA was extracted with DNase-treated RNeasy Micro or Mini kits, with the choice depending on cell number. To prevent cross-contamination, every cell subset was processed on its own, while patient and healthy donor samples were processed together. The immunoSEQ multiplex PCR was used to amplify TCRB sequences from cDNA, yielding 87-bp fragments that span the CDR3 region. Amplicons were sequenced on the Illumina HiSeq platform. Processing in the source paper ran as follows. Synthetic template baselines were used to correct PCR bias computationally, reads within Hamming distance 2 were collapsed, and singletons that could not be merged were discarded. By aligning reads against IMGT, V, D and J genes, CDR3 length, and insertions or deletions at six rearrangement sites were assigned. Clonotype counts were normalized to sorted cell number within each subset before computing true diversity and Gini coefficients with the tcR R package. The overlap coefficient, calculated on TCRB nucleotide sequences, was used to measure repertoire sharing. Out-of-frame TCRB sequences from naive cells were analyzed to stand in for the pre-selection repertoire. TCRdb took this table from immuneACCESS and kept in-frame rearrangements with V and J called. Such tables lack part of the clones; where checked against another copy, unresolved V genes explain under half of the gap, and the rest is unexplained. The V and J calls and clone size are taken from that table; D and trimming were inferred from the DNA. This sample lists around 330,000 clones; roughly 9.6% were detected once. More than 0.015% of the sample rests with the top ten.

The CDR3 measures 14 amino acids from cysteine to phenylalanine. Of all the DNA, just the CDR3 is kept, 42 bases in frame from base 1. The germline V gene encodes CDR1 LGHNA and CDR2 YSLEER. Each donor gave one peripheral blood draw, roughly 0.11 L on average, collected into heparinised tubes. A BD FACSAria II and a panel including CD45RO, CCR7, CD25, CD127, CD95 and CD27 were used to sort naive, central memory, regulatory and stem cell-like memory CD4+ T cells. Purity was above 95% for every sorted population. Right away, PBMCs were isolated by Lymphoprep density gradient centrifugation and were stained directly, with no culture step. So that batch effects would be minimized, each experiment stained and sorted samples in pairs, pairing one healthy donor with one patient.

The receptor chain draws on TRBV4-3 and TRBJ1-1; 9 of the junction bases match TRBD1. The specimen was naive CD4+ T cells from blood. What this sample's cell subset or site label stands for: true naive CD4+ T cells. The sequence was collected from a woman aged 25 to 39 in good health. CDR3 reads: CASTQGTGSTEAFF. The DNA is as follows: TGCGCCAGCACCCAAGGGACAGGGAGTACTGAAGCTTTCTTT.